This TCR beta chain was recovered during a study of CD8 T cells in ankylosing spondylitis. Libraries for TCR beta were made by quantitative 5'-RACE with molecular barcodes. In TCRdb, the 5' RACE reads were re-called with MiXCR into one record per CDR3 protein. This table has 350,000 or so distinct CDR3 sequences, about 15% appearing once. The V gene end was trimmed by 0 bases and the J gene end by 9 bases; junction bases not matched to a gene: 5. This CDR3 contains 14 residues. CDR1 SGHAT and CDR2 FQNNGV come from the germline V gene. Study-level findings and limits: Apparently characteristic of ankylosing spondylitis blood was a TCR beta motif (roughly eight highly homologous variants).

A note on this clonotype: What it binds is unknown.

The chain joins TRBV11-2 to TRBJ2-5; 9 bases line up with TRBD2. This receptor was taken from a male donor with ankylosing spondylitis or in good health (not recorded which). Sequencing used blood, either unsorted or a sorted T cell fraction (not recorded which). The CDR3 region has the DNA TGTGCCAGCAGCTTAGAATTCCAGCGGGGGGCCCAGTACTTC. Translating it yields CASSLEFQRGAQYF.